This T cell receptor beta chain was recorded in a study of control samples from healthy donors and cancer patients. Sequencing was performed with immunoSEQ multiplex PCR; in TCRdb, only in-frame clones are kept and a portion is missing. The sample consists of about 110,000 clones, 90% of them appearing once. The sequence came from a human donor in good health. The donor label of this sample is uncertain. The sample comprised blood.

CDR3 nucleotides: TGTGCCAGCTCCAGGGGTGCTGGAAACACCATATATTTT. Translation gives CASSRGAGNTIYF. The chain uses TRBV6-5 and TRBJ1-3, with D possibly matching TRBD1 (6 bases). The CDR3 extends over 13 amino acids. Germline CDR1 is MNHEY and CDR2 is SVGAGI. Trimming left V 8 bases short and J 2 bases short, with 10 bases between.